These 11 T cell receptor beta chains were all obtained from the same sample, sequenced in a study of cytomegalovirus exposure and HLA in healthy donors. It was with 60 Vbeta and 13 Jbeta primers that the PCR ran. The protocol was immunoSEQ multiplex PCR, while the TCRdb copy is restricted to in-frame clones and leaves out a portion. The profile shows approximately 110,000 clones, approximately 80% of them singletons. Sequencing was performed on PBMCs. The receptors were gathered from a man in his forties or fifties in good health and CMV-seronegative.

This clone turned up a few times. The gene calls are TRBV6-5 and TRBJ1-2; TRBD1 matches 8 bases. CDR3 size: 15 residues. CDR1 is MNHEY, CDR2 SVGAGI, per germline. Germline trimming cut 4 bases from V and 7 bases from J; bases unmatched to any gene: 11. CDR3 amino acids: CASSFSPGGSGGYTF. The DNA of the CDR3 is TGTGCCAGCAGTTTTTCTCCAGGGGGCTCGGGTGGCTACACCTTC.

This chain uses TRBV7-9 with TRBJ2-2; possible D gene TRBD1, 5 bases. V was clipped by 3 bases and J by 0 bases, with 14 bases between them. Germline-derived CDR1 and CDR2 are SEHNR and FQNEAQ (reference sequence). The CDR3 loop spans 17 amino acids. The CDR3 sequence is CASSFHAAQANTGELFF. The CDR3 nucleotides read TGTGCCAGCAGCTTCCACGCGGCACAGGCGAACACCGGGGAGCTGTTTTTT.

The chain couples TRBV18 to TRBJ2-1, with 8 bases lining up with TRBD2. This CDR3 region has 14 residues. In germline, CDR1 is KGHSH, CDR2 LQKENI. The V gene end was trimmed by 4 bases and the J gene end by 10 bases; junction bases not matched to a gene: 9. In nucleotides, the CDR3 is TGTGCCAGCTCACAAGGGGCTAGCGGGCCCGAGCAGTTCTTC. Translation gives CASSQGASGPEQFF.

The J gene is TRBJ2-5, the V gene TRBV5-4, with D unresolved. The ends were cut back, 3 bases at V and 5 bases at J, with 17 bases in the middle. The CDR3 totals 15 residues. The germline CDR1 and CDR2 sequences are SGHNT and YYREEE (reference sequence). The CDR3 sequence: CASSSSETRSETQYF. Here the CDR3 DNA reads TGTGCCAGCAGCTCCTCCGAGACTCGCTCGGAGACCCAGTACTTC.

This clone occurred a few times. The chain has TRBV11-1 and TRBJ1-2, with D possibly matching TRBD1 (5 bases). The CDR3 extends over 15 amino acids. V was shortened by 3 bases and J by 0 bases, with 11 bases between the two germline ends. CDR1 SGHAT and CDR2 FQDESV come from the germline V gene (reference sequence). CDR3 nucleotide sequence: TGTGCCAGCAGCTTGAGCGGGACGCCTAACTATGGCTACACCTTC. Translating gives CASSLSGTPNYGYTF.

V gene TRBV6-1 combines with J gene TRBJ1-2; weak D call: TRBD1 (6 bases). This CDR3 has 14 residues. Deletions cut 8 bases from V and 0 bases from J, with 13 bases between. The germline V gene encodes CDR1 MNHNS and CDR2 SASEGT. CDR3 sequence reads: CASGIYRANYGYTF. DNA for the CDR3: TGTGCCAGCGGGATTTACAGGGCTAACTATGGCTACACCTTC.

The V gene is TRBV28, the J gene TRBJ2-3; 8 bases match TRBD1. V trimming: 6 bases; J trimming: 6 bases; junction bases outside the gene matches: 11. Germline lookup yields CDR1 MDHEN and CDR2 SYDVKM. CDR3 length: 15 residues. The CDR3 loop reads CASSPTDGQGDTQYF. CDR3 coding DNA: TGTGCCAGCAGCCCGACCGACGGACAGGGCGATACGCAGTATTTT.

Written as DNA, the CDR3 is TGTGCCAGCAGCTCACGGGACAGCTCCTATAATTCACCCCTCCACTTT. This encodes CASSSRDSSYNSPLHF. V usage is TRBV7-2 and J usage is TRBJ1-6; 7 bases align to TRBD1. Unmatched junction bases numbered 3, after V lost 4 bases and J lost 0 bases. The CDR3 covers 16 residues. Per germline, CDR1 SGHTA and CDR2 FQGNSA.

V usage is TRBV25-1 and J usage is TRBJ1-1, with 8 bases fitting TRBD1. V was pared by 8 bases and J by 4 bases, with 6 bases of the junction left unmatched. The CDR3 has 13 amino acids. Germline assignment: CDR1 MGHDK and CDR2 SYGVNS. The CDR3 loop reads CASSLGTGTEAFF. The CDR3 DNA reads as TGTGCCAGCTCCCTCGGGACAGGCACTGAAGCTTTCTTT.

The chain couples TRBV7-9 to TRBJ2-2; 7 bases match TRBD1. J was trimmed by 4 bases and V by 4 bases; bases with no gene match: 9. The germline V gene has CDR1 SEHNR and CDR2 FQNEAQ (reference sequence). The CDR3 covers 16 residues. The CDR3 coding sequence is TGTGCCAGCAGCTCAATCCCACAGGGGCCCACCGGGGAGCTGTTTTTT. Encoded protein: CASSSIPQGPTGELFF.

This clone was observed a handful of times. The chain's CDR3 is CASSPELFSQYF. The CDR3 DNA reads TGTGCCAGCAGTCCCGAACTGTTTTCGCAGTATTTT. This chain connects TRBV7-2 to TRBJ2-3, with unresolved D. CDR1 is SGHTA and CDR2 is FQGNSA in the germline V gene. V was pared by 6 bases and J by 10 bases, with 14 bases between. This CDR3 is 12 amino acids long. The full variable domain, completed using reference TRBV7-2 and TRBJ2-3, is GAGVSQSPSNKVTEKGKDVELRCDPISGHTALYWYRQSLGQGLEFLIYFQGNSAPDKSGLPSDRFSAERTGGSVSTLTIQRTQQEDSAVYLCASSPELFSQYFGPGTRLTVL.